This T cell receptor beta chain originates from a study of shared clonotypes between healthy human individuals. Whole-study results and caveats: Across several donors, naive CD4 shared about 5%, naive CD8 3.5% to 4%, memory CD4 roughly 2.5%, memory CD8 around 0.36%.

Concerning this clone itself: Its antigen is as yet unknown.

Profiling relied on immunoSEQ multiplex PCR, and the TCRdb table lists in-frame clones only, not all of them. The repertoire has 2 million to 2.5 million clones, just over 90% of them found once; the top ten carry 0.35% to 0.5%. This CDR3 comprises 15 residues. V was shortened by 2 bases and J by 1 base, with 11 bases between the two germline ends. Germline V gene data show CDR1 as MNHNS and CDR2 as SASEGT. The sequencing sample was made of naive CD4+ T cells from PBMCs. Subset here: CD45RA+ positively selected. The TCR sequence derives from a man aged 18 to 30 in good health. Some clones in this sample may be carry-over from other donors' samples. The chain couples TRBV6-1 to TRBJ1-2, with D tentatively TRBD1 (5 bases). The CDR3 sequence is CASSELGLSNYGYTF. The CDR3 region has the DNA TGTGCCAGCAGTGAATTGGGACTGAGTAACTATGGCTACACCTTC.